This is a list of T cell receptor beta chains from one sample in a study of regulatory T cells in long-lasting Graves disease. MiXCR, applied by TCRdb to the multiplex PCR reads, yields one record per CDR3 protein. The data contain roughly 560,000 distinct CDR3 sequences, 15% to 20% of them singletons. These same data were also listed under a study on T cells in Graves' hyperthyroidism and ophthalmopathy.

The specimen was peripheral blood mononuclear cells (PBMCs), collected at new diagnosis, from a patient treated with antithyroid drugs. All receptors come from a woman aged 35-65 years with Graves disease. Each CDR3 is given without its conserved first and last residue. Fields, in order: J gene, V gene, D gene, CDR3 protein. A D gene is named only where the DNA matches it firmly.

>TRBJ1-2|TRBV11-2|TRBD1
ASSRTGIDYGYT
>TRBJ1-4|TRBV3-1|NA
ASSQDFGYNEKLF
>TRBJ2-5|TRBV11-3|NA
ASSLDSHFQETQY
>TRBJ1-2|TRBV11-2|NA
ASSSPGGLNGYT
>TRBJ1-2|TRBV4-1|TRBD1
ASSQVRVRGDGYT
>TRBJ2-3|TRBV20-1|NA
SGDTALTDTQY
>TRBJ2-7|TRBV20-1|TRBD1
SARDRWDSYEQY
>TRBJ1-6|TRBV3-1|NA
ASSQGRSYNSPLH
>TRBJ2-3|TRBV5-1|NA
ASSTGQTSDTQY
>TRBJ2-5|TRBV3-1|TRBD2
ASSQGDYTETQY
>TRBJ2-1|TRBV14|NA
ASSRESTGRFHNEQF
>TRBJ2-5|TRBV5-4|NA
ASSSKYGEMETQY
>TRBJ2-1|TRBV11-2|NA
ASSLVRGYNEQF
>TRBJ1-4|TRBV29-1|TRBD1
SVQQGSGTNEKLF
>TRBJ2-2|TRBV7-2|NA
ASTSPDYAGELF
>TRBJ2-1|TRBV12-3/TRBV12-4|TRBD2
ASSLRLAGGLGDEQF
>TRBJ2-1|TRBV20-1|TRBD2
SASGTSGVNEQF
>TRBJ2-1|TRBV7-2|NA
ASSQSRGTPNEQF
>TRBJ2-5|TRBV29-1|NA
SVESGLQETQY
>TRBJ1-5|TRBV20-1|TRBD1
SAVTGNSNQPQH
>TRBJ1-1|TRBV20-1|NA
SAPDQNTEAF
>TRBJ1-1|TRBV9|NA
ASSVAPDTTEAF
>TRBJ2-1|TRBV19|TRBD1
ASRPGQANYNEQF
>TRBJ1-1|TRBV20-1|NA
SASSGGMNTEAF
>TRBJ2-1|TRBV14|TRBD1
ASSLDRLSYNEQF
>TRBJ2-1|TRBV11-2|TRBD1
ASSERTGSYNEQF
>TRBJ2-7|TRBV2|TRBD2
ASSRTGLAVSYEQY
>TRBJ2-2|TRBV12-3/TRBV12-4|TRBD1
ASQGARNTGELF
>TRBJ2-3|TRBV12-3/TRBV12-4|TRBD1
ASTPGQGTDTQY
>TRBJ2-7|TRBV3-1|NA
ATSTYGRSYEQY
>TRBJ2-3|TRBV29-1|TRBD2
SVEGTTTDTQY
>TRBJ1-5|TRBV6-5|NA
ASSYSNQGRDSNQPQH
>TRBJ2-2|TRBV5-6|NA
ASRDWGGSGELF
>TRBJ1-1|TRBV5-6|TRBD1
ASSQDRGEAF
>TRBJ1-1|TRBV5-1|TRBD1
ASSLGTGAEAF
>TRBJ1-5|TRBV11-2|TRBD1
ASSLAGQGIMKQPQH
>TRBJ1-2|TRBV10-2|NA
ASSEVWINYGYT
>TRBJ1-1|TRBV25-1|TRBD1
ASGETGLNTEAF